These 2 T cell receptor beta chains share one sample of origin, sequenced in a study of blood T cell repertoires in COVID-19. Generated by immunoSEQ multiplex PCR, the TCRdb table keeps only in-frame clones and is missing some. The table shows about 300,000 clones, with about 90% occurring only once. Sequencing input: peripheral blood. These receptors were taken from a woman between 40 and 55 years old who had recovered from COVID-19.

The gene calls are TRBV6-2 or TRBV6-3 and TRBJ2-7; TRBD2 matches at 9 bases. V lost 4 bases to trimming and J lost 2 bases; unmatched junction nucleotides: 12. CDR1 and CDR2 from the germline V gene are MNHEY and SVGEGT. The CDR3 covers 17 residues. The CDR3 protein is CASSSDWGSGGAYEQYF. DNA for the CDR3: TGTGCCAGCAGTTCCGATTGGGGTAGCGGGGGAGCCTACGAGCAGTACTTC.

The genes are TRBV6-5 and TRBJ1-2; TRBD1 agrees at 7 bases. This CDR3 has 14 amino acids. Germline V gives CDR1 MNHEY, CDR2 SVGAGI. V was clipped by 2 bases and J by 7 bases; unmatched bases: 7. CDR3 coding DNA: TGTGCCAGCAGTTACGACAGGGTAACGGGTGGCTACACCTTC. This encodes CASSYDRVTGGYTF.